This record concerns one TCR beta chain sequence. Methods used by the authors: Estimation of nucleated cell counts relied on the amplification of reference gene primers. The data were produced by immunoSEQ multiplex PCR, yet TCRdb's version contains in-frame clones alone and is incomplete. Clone size and V and J calls were adopted from that table, with D and trimming inferred from the DNA. This table has 85,000 to 130,000 clones, roughly 80% appearing once. The CDR3 covers 13 residues. Germline V lookup: CDR1 SGHTA, CDR2 FQGNSA. The J segment lost 7 bases and the V segment lost 6 bases, leaving 7 bases of the junction unmatched. These data are taken from a study of blood T cell repertoires in COVID-19. The wider study: COVID-19 samples, acute and convalescent, were from the United States, Italy and Spain. T cells, B-cell-depleted T cells, or PBMCs supplied cDNA or gDNA.

The rearrangement uses TRBV7-2 and TRBJ2-5; 8 positions agree with TRBD2. Input material: peripheral blood. This receptor was obtained from a man aged 55-75 years with acute or convalescent COVID-19. This chain's CDR3 is CASSSGGSGTQYF. The CDR3 region has the DNA TGTGCCAGCAGTTCGGGGGGGTCCGGGACCCAGTACTTC.